This TCR beta chain emerged from a study of T cell repertoires in cytomegalovirus infection. The table lists this clonotype with many counts. The antigen is not known. V lost 5 bases, J lost 1 base, and 5 bases stayed unmatched. Per the germline V gene, CDR1 is SGHVS and CDR2 is FNYEAQ. This CDR3 is built from 17 residues. Via MiXCR, TCRdb re-called the reads, giving one row per CDR3 protein. The repertoire has 750,000 to 950,000 distinct CDR3 sequences, 25% to 30% of them found once; the top ten carry less than 15%. The receptor was derived from a human donor in good health (CMV status not recorded). Some clones in this sample may be carry-over from other donors' samples. The sequencing here drew on cultured CD8+ T cells from PBMCs, taken from culture after CMV antigen stimulation. The rearrangement uses TRBV7-6 and TRBJ2-2; TRBD2 matches 12 bases. DNA for the CDR3: TGTGCCAGCAGCATACTAGCGGGGGGACAGAACACCGGGGAGCTGTTTTTT. Amino acids: CASSILAGGQNTGELFF.